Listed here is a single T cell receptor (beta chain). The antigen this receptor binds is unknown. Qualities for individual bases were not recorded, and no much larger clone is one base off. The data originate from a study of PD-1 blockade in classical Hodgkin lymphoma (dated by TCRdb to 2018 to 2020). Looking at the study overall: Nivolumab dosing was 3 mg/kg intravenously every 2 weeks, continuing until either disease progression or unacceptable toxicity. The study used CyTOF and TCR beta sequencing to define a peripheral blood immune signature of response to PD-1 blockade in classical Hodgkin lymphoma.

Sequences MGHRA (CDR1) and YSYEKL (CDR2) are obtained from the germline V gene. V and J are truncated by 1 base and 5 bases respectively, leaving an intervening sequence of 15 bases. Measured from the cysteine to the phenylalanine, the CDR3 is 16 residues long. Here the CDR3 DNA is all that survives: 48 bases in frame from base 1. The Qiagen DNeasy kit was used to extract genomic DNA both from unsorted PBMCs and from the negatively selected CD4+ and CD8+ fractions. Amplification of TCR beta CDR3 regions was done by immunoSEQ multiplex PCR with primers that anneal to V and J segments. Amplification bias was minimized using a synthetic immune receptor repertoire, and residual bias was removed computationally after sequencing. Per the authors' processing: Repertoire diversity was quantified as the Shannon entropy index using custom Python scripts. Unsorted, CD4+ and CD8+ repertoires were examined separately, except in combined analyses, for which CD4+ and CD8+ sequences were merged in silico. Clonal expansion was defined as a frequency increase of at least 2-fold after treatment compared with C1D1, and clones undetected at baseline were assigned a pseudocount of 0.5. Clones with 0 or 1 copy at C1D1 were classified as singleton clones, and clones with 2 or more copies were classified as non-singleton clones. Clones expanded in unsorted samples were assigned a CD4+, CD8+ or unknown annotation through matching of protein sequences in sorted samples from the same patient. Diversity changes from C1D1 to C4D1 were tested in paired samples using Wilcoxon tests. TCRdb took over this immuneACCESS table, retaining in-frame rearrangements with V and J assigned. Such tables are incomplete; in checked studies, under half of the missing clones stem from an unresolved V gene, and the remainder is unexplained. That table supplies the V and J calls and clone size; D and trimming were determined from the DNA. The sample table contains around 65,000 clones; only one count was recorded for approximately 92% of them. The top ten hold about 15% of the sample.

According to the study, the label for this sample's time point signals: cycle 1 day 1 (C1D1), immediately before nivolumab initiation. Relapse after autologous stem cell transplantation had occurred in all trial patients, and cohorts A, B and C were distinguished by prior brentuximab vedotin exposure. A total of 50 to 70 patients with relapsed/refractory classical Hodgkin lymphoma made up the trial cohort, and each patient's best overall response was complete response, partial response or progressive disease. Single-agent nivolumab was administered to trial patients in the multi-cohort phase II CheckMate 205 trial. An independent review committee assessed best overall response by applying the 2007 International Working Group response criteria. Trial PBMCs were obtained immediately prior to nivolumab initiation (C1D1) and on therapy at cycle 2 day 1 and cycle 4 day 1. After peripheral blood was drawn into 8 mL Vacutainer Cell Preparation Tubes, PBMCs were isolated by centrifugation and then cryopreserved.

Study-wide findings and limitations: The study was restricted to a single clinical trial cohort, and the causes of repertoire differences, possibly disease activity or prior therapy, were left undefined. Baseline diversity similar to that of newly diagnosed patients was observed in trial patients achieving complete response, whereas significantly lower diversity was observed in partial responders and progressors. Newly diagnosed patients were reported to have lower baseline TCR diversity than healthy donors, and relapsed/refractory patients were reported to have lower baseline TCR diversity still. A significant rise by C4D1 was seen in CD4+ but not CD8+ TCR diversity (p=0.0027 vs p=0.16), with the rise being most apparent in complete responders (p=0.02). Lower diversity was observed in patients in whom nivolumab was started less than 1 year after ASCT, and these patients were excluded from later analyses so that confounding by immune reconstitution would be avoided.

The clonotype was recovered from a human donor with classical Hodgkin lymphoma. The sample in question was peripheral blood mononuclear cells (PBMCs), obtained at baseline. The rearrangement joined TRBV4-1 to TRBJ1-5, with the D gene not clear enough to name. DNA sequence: TGCGCCAGCAGCCAAGCTGAAGGAGGGAGTTATCAGCCCCAGCATTTT. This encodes CASSQAEGGSYQPQHF.